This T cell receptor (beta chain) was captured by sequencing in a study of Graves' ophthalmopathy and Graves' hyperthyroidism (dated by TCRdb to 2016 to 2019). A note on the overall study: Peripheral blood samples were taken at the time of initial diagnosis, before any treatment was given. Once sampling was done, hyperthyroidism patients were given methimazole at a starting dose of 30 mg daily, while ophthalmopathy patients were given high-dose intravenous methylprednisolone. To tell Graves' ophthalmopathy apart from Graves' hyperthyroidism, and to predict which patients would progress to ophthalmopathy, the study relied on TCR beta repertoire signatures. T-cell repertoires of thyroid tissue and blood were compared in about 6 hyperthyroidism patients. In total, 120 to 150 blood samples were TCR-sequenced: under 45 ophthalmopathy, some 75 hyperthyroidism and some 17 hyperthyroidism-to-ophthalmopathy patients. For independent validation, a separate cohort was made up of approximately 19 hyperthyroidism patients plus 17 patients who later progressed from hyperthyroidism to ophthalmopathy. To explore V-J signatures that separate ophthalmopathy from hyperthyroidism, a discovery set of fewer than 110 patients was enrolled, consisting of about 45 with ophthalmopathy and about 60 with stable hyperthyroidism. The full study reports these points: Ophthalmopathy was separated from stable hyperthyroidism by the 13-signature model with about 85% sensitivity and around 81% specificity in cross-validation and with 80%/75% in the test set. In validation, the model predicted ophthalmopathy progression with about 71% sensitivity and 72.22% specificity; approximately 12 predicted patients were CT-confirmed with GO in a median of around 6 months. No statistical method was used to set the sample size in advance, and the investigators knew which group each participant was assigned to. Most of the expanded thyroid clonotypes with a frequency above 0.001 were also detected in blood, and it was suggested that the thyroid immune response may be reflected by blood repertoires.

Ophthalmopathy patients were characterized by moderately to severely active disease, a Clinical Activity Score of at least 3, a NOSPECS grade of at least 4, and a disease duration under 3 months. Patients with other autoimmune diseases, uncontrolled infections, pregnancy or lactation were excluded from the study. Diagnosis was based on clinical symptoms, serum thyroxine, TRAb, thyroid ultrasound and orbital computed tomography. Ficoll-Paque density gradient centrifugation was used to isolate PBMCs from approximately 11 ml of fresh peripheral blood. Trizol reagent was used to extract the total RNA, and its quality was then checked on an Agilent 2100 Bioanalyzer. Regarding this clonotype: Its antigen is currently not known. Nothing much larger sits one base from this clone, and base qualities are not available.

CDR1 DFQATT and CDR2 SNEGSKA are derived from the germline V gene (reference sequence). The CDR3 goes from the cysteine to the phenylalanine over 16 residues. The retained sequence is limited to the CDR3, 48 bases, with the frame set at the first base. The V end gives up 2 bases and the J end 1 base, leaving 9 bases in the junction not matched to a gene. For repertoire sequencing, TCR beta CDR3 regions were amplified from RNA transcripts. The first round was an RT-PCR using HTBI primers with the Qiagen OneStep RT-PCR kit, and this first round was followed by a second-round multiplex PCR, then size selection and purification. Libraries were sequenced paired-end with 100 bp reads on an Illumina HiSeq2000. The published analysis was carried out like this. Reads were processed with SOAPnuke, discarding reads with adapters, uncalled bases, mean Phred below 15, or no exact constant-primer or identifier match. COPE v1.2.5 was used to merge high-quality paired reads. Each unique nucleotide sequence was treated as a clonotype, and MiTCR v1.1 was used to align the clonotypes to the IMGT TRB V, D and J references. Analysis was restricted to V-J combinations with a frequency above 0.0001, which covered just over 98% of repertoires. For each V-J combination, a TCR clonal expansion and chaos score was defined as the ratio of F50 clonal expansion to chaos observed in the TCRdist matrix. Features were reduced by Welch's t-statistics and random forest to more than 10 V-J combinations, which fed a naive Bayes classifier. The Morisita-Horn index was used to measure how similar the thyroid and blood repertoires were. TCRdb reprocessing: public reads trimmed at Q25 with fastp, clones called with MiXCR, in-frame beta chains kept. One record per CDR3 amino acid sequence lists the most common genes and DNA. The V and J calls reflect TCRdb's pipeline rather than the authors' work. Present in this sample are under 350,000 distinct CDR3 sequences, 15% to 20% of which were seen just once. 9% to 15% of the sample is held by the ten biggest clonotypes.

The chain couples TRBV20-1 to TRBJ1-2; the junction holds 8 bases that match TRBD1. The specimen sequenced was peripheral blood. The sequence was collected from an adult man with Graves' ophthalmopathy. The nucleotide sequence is TGCAGTGCTAGATCCTCGATTGGACAGGGTAACTATGGCTACACCTTC. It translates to CSARSSIGQGNYGYTF.